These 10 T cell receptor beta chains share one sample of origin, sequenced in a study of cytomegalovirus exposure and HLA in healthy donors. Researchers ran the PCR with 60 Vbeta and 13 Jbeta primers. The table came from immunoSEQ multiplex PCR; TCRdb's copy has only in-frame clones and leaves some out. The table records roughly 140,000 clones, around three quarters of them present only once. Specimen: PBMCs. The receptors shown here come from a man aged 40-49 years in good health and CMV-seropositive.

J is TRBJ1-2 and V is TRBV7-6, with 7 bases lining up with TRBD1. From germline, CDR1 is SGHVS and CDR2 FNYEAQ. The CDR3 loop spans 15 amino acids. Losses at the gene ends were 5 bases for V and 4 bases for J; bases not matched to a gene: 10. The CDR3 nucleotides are TGTGCCAGCAGCCCAGGGGGATCTCCCCCCTATGGCTACACCTTC. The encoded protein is CASSPGGSPPYGYTF.

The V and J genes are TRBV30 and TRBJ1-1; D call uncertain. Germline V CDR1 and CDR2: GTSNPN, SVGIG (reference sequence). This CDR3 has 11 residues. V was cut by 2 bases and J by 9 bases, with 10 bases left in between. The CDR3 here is CAWSRTGKAFF. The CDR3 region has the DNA TGTGCCTGGAGTAGGACGGGAAAAGCTTTCTTT.

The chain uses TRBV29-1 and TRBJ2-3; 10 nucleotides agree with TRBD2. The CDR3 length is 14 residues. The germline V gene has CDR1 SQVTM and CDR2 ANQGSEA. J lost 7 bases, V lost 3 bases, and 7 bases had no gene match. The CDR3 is CSVDGLAGVYTQYF. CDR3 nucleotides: TGCAGCGTTGACGGGCTAGCGGGAGTGTATACGCAGTATTTT.

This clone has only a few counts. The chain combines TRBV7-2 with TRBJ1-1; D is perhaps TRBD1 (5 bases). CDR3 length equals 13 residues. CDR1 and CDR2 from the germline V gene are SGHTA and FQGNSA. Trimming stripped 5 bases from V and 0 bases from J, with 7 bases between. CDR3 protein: CASSRDLNTEAFF. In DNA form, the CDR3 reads TGTGCCAGCAGCCGGGACTTGAACACTGAAGCTTTCTTT.

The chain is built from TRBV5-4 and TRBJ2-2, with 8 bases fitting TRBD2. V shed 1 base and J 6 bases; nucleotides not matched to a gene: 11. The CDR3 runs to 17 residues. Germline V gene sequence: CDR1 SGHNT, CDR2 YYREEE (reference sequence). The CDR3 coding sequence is TGTGCCAGCAGCTTGAAGAGCGGGAGTGAATTACCCGGGGAGCTGTTTTTT. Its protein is CASSLKSGSELPGELFF.

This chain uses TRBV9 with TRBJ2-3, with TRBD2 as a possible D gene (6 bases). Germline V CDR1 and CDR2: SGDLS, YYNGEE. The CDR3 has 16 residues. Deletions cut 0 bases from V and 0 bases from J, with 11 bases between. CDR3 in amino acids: CASSVVGTQSTDTQYF. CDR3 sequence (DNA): TGTGCCAGCAGCGTAGTTGGGACTCAGAGCACAGATACGCAGTATTTT.

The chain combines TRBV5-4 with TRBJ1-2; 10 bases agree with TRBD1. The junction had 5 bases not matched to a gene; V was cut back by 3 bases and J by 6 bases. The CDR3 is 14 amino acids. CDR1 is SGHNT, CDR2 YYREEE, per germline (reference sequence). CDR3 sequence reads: CASSWGQGKHGYTF. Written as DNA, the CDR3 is TGTGCCAGCAGCTGGGGACAGGGGAAACATGGCTACACCTTC.

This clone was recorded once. Here the CDR3 DNA reads TGTGCCAGCAGAAACAGGGGATTCGGGGAGCTGTTTTTT. It codes for CASRNRGFGELFF. The V call is TRBV6-5, the J call TRBJ2-2, with TRBD1 matching 7 bases. Per the germline V gene, CDR1 is MNHEY and CDR2 is SVGAGI. The CDR3 runs to 13 residues. V lost 6 bases, J lost 7 bases, and 5 bases stayed unmatched.

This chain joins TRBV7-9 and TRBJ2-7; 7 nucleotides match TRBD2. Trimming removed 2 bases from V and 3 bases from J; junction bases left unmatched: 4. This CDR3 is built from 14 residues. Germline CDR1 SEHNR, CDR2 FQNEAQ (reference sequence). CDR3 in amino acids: CASSLSGADYEQYF. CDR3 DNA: TGTGCCAGCAGCTTAAGCGGGGCGGACTACGAGCAGTACTTC.

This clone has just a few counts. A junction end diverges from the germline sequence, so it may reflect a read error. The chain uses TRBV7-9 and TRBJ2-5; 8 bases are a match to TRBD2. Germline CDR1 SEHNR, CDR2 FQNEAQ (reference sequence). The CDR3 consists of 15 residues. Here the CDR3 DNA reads TGTTCCAGCAGCTTAGCGCTGGCGGGGGGAGAGACCCAGTACTTC. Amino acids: CSSSLALAGGETQYF. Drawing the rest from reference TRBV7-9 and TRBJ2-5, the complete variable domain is DTGVSQNPRHKITKRGQNVTFRCDPISEHNRLYWYRQTLGQGPEFLTYFQNEAQLEKSRLLSDRFSAERPKGSFSTLEIQRTEQGDSAMYLCSSSLALAGGETQYFGPGTRLLVL.